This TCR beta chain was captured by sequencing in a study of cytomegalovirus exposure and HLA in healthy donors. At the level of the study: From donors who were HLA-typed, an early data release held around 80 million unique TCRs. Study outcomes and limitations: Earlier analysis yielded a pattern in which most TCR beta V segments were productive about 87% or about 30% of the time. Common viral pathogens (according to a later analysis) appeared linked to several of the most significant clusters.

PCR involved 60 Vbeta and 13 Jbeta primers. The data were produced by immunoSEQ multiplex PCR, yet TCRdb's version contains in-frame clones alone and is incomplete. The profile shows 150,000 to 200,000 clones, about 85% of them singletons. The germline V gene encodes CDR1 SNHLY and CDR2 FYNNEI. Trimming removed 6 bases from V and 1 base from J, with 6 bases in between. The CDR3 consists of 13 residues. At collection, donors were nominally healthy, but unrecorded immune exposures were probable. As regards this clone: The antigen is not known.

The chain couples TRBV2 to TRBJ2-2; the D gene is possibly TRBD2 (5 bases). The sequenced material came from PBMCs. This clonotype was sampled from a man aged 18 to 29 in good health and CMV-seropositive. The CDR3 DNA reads TGTGCCAGCAGCGCGGGGAACACCGGGGAGCTGTTTTTT. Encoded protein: CASSAGNTGELFF.